The sequence of this T cell receptor beta chain was determined in a study of blood T cell repertoires in COVID-19. CDR3 size: 13 residues. Germline CDR1 and CDR2: GTSNPN and SVGIG (reference sequence). The V gene lost 2 bases and the J gene lost 7 bases, with 12 bases spanning the gap. Original processing methods: Estimation of nucleated cell counts relied on the amplification of reference gene primers. TCRdb keeps only in-frame clones here, not all; method: immunoSEQ multiplex PCR. For V, J and clone size, that table is used; D and trimming come from the DNA. The sample contains over 250,000 clones, about 89% of which appear only once. This clone was detected a few times.

This clonotype was sampled from a woman aged 45-65 years with acute or convalescent COVID-19. This chain joins TRBV30 and TRBJ1-5; D perhaps matches TRBD1 (5 bases). Sequenced input: peripheral blood. In nucleotides, the CDR3 is TGTGCCTGGAGTCGGGGGGAGGGACAGCCCCAGCATTTT. Translation gives CAWSRGEGQPQHF.